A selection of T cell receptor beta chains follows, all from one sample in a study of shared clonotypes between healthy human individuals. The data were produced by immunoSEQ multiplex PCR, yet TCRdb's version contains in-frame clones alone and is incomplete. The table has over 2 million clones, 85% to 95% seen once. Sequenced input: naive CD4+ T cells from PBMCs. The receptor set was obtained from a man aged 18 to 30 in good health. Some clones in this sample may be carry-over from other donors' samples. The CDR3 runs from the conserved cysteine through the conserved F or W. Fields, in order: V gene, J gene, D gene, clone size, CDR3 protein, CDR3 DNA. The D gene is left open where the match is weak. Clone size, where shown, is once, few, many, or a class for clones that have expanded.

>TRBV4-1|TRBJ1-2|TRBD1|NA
CASSQGDTTGAIYGYTF
TGCGCCAGCAGCCAAGGAGACACAACAGGGGCGATCTATGGCTACACCTTC
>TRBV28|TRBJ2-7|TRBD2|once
CASSSLGLAGDKSAGYEQYF
TGTGCCAGCAGTTCCCTAGGACTAGCGGGTGATAAAAGCGCGGGCTACGAGCAGTACTTC
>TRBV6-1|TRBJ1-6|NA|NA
CASSDRVMSPLHF
TGTGCCAGCAGTGACAGGGTAATGTCACCCCTCCACTTT
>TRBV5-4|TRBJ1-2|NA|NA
CASSSRDRPPTF
TGTGCCAGCAGCTCGAGAGACAGGCCCCCAACCTTC
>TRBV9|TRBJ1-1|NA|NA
CASSVAVGAGEAFF
TGTGCCAGCAGCGTAGCTGTAGGGGCCGGAGAAGCTTTCTTT
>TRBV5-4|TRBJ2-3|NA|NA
CASSPGRLSTDTQYF
TGTGCCAGCAGCCCGGGCCGGTTAAGCACAGATACGCAGTATTTT
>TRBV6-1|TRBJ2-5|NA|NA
CASERGVKETQYF
TGTGCCAGCGAGAGGGGGGTCAAAGAGACCCAGTACTTC
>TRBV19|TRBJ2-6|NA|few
CASKGSGANVLTF
TGTGCCAGCAAGGGATCTGGGGCCAACGTCCTGACTTTC
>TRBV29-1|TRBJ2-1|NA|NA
CSVDSSTATYNEQFF
TGCAGCGTGGACTCGTCGACTGCTACCTACAATGAGCAGTTCTTC
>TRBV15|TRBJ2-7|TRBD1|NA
CATSRARTGGEQYF
TGTGCCACCAGCAGAGCCCGGACAGGTGGAGAGCAGTACTTC
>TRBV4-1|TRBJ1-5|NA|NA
CASSRQAYSNQPQHF
TGCGCCAGCAGTCGACAGGCGTATAGCAATCAGCCCCAGCATTTT